Following are 9 T cell receptor beta chains from one sample sequenced in a study of shared clonotypes between healthy human individuals. Sequencing used immunoSEQ multiplex PCR; TCRdb keeps in-frame clones, though not all of them. Of some 500,000 clones in the sample, 90% to 97% were seen once. The sequenced sample consisted of naive CD4+ T cells sorted from blood. Subset given: CD45RA+ positively selected. The receptors here all came from a woman aged 25 to 45 in good health.

This clone has only a few counts. The chain has TRBV7-9 and TRBJ2-7; TRBD1 matches at 8 bases. Germline V gives CDR1 SEHNR, CDR2 FQNEAQ (reference sequence). V shed 5 bases and J 6 bases; nucleotides not matched to a gene: 6. This CDR3 is 13 amino acids long. CDR3 loop: CASSAQGESEQYF. CDR3 nucleotide sequence: TGTGCCAGCAGCGCACAGGGGGAGAGCGAGCAGTACTTC.

The genes are TRBV5-1 and TRBJ2-6, with 9 bases that match TRBD1. From germline, CDR1 is SGHRS and CDR2 YFSETQ. V lost 9 bases and J lost 0; bases outside the gene matches: 7. The CDR3 consists of 16 residues. The CDR3 sequence: CATGTGHVSGANVLTF. DNA for the CDR3: TGCGCCACCGGGACAGGGCACGTCTCTGGGGCCAACGTCCTGACTTTC.

The V and J genes are TRBV27 and TRBJ1-4; 8 bases align to TRBD1. The ends lost 3 bases at V and 8 bases at J; junction bases unmatched: 2. This CDR3 comprises 13 residues. Germline V gene sequence: CDR1 MNHEY, CDR2 SMNVEV (reference sequence). CDR3 loop: CASSFRGREKLFF. CDR3 nucleotide sequence: TGTGCCAGCAGTTTCAGGGGGCGAGAAAAACTGTTTTTT.

The rearrangement links TRBV18 to TRBJ1-4; no firm D call. Trimming cost V 4 bases and J 4 bases, with 7 bases left between them. The CDR3 has 13 amino acids. Germline lookup yields CDR1 KGHSH and CDR2 LQKENI. The chain's CDR3 is CASSRSGNEKLFF. The CDR3 DNA is TGTGCCAGCTCACGATCGGGTAATGAAAAACTGTTTTTT.

The genes are TRBV10-3 and TRBJ2-5, with D unresolved. The CDR3 length is 12 residues. In germline, CDR1 is ENHRY, CDR2 SYGVKD. V was clipped by 4 bases and J by 5 bases, with 8 bases between them. CDR3 DNA: TGTGCCATCAGTGGCTCGATGGAGACCCAGTACTTC. As protein: CAISGSMETQYF.

The chain joins TRBV18 to TRBJ2-5, with 9 bases lining up with TRBD2. Germline V lookup: CDR1 KGHSH, CDR2 LQKENI. The CDR3 has 19 amino acids. Germline trimming cut 6 bases from V and 5 bases from J; bases unmatched to any gene: 22. The CDR3 DNA reads TGTGCCAGCTCTCTACCGGTAGGAGTCGCGGGAGGGCTCCAGGAGACCCAGTACTTC. This sequence encodes CASSLPVGVAGGLQETQYF.

A single count supports this clone. The chain links TRBV25-1 to TRBJ2-5; 7 nucleotides align to TRBD2. TRBJ2-7 matches the DNA end more closely, so the J call is doubtful. Germline CDR1 is MGHDK and CDR2 is SYGVNS. This CDR3 spans 14 amino acids. The CDR3 DNA follows: TGTGCCAGCAGTGAGGCGGGAGCAGCCGACGAGCAGTACTTC. It codes for CASSEAGAADEQYF.

The J gene is TRBJ2-7, the V gene TRBV6-1; 8 nucleotides align to TRBD1. The trim removed 1 base at V and 6 bases at J, leaving 5 bases unmatched. This CDR3 contains 14 residues. Per the germline V gene, CDR1 is MNHNS and CDR2 is SASEGT. The CDR3 spells CASSEGTGKGEQYF. Written as DNA, the CDR3 is TGTGCCAGCAGTGAAGGGACAGGGAAGGGCGAGCAGTACTTC.

This clone was counted a single time. One junction end does not reproduce the germline sequence, and a read error may be involved. CDR3 loop: CASTQSAGALYEQYF. DNA for the CDR3: TGTGCCAGCACCCAATCGGCGGGGGCGCTCTACGAGCAGTACTTC. The V and J genes are TRBV16 and TRBJ2-7; weak D call: TRBD2 (7 bases). The germline gives CDR1 KGHSY, CDR2 FQNENV. CDR3 length: 15 amino acids.